This T cell receptor (beta chain) emerged from a study of shared clonotypes between healthy human individuals. Study-wide background: Those who served as donors were two women and a few men between the ages of 18 and 49.

Naivety among CD8 cells was defined by CD45RO negativity and positive CCR7 selection, thereby excluding terminally differentiated effector memory CD45RA+ cells. The method was immunoSEQ multiplex PCR; TCRdb's version includes in-frame clones alone and lacks a portion of them. The sample has roughly 850,000 clones, about 96% seen once. In germline, CDR1 is SGHAT, CDR2 FQNNGV. V dropped 1 base and J dropped 6 bases, with 11 bases sitting between them. The CDR3 runs to 14 residues. The source of this sequence is a young man in good health. The chain is built from TRBV11-2 and TRBJ2-3; perhaps TRBD2 as D (5 bases). Sample: naive CD8+ T cells sorted from blood. The CDR3, as DNA: TGTGCCAGCAGCTTAGGTCTAGCAGGCGATACGCAGTATTTT. This codes for CASSLGLAGDTQYF.